What follows are 27 T cell receptor beta chains derived from one specimen sequenced in a study of T-cell memory formation after mild COVID-19. Via MiXCR, TCRdb re-called the 5' RACE reads, giving one row per CDR3 protein. The table includes about 140,000 distinct CDR3 sequences, about 14% detected once. The sequencing sample was made of PBMCs or a T cell subset sorted from them (not recorded which). The source of these receptors is an adult woman who had mild COVID-19 (a few samples of this study predate the infection). Cell type and time point are not known.

The DNA of the CDR3 is TGTGCCAGCAGCCAGGGACAGGAGAACTATGGCTACACCTTC. Translation gives CASSQGQENYGYTF. The rearrangement links TRBV5-5 to TRBJ1-2; 8 bases fit TRBD1. J was trimmed by 2 bases and V by 4 bases; bases with no gene match: 4. This CDR3 spans 14 amino acids. Germline CDR1 reads SGHKS; CDR2 reads YYEKEE (reference sequence). The whole variable domain, filled in from reference TRBV5-5 and TRBJ1-2, reads DAGVTQSPTHLIKTRGQQVTLRCSPISGHKSVSWYQQVLGQGPQFIFQYYEKEERGRGNFPDRFSARQFPNYSSELNVNALLLGDSALYLCASSQGQENYGYTFGSGTRLTVV.

The V gene is TRBV7-9, the J gene TRBJ2-5, with 15 bases matching TRBD2. CDR3 length equals 18 residues. Trimming at V came to 5 bases and at J to 1 base, leaving 8 bases not matched to a gene. From germline, CDR1 is SEHNR and CDR2 FQNEAQ (reference sequence). The CDR3 sequence: CASSLRTSGRGFQETQYF. The DNA for the CDR3 is TGTGCCAGCAGCCTCCGGACTAGCGGGAGGGGCTTCCAAGAGACCCAGTACTTC.

This clonotype was seen at least ten times. The gene calls are TRBV5-1 and TRBJ2-1; a weak D match, TRBD2 (5 bases). The CDR3 runs to 14 residues. The germline V and J ends were trimmed by 9 bases and 2 bases, with 15 bases remaining between them. The germline V gene encodes CDR1 SGHRS and CDR2 YFSETQ. The DNA of the CDR3 is TGCGCCACCACCGAGGGAGCGGCCTACAATGAGCAGTTCTTC. This gives the protein CATTEGAAYNEQFF.

This clonotype was seen only once. J is TRBJ2-7 and V is TRBV11-2; 7 nucleotides align to TRBD2. Looked up from germline, CDR1 is SGHAT and CDR2 is FQNNGV. The CDR3 covers 13 residues. J gave up 3 bases and V 6 bases, and 5 bases lay outside the gene matches. DNA for the CDR3: TGTGCCAGCAGTCCGGGACTACGCTACGAGCAGTACTTC. Translated: CASSPGLRYEQYF.

This clonotype was detected a few times. The chain has TRBV5-1 and TRBJ2-5, with 7 bases matching TRBD1. Germline values: CDR1 SGHRS, CDR2 YFSETQ. V shed 4 bases, J shed 0 bases, and the junction held 6 bases outside the gene matches. The CDR3 extends over 15 amino acids. CDR3 residues: CASSLLDRHQETQYF. CDR3 nucleotides: TGCGCCAGCAGCCTCCTGGACAGGCACCAAGAGACCCAGTACTTC.

This clonotype was observed a few times. Here the CDR3 DNA reads TGCAGTGCTAGTAAGATGAGGGGGGGCACAGATACGCAGTATTTT. Translation: CSASKMRGGTDTQYF. The rearrangement links TRBV20-1 to TRBJ2-3, with D perhaps TRBD1 or TRBD2 (6 bases each). Germline CDR1 is DFQATT and CDR2 is SNEGSKA (reference sequence). V shed 3 bases and J shed 1 base, with 14 bases lying between them. This CDR3 has 15 residues.

This clonotype was seen a few times. The CDR3 nucleotides are TGTGCCAGTAGTTGGGGGACAGGACCCTCTGGGGCCAACGTCCTGACTTTC. Translating it yields CASSWGTGPSGANVLTF. The chain links TRBV19 to TRBJ2-6; 8 nucleotides align to TRBD1. Germline trimming cut 5 bases from V and 0 bases from J; bases unmatched to any gene: 6. In germline, CDR1 is LNHDA, CDR2 SQIVND (reference sequence). The CDR3 totals 17 residues.

This clonotype has only a few counts. The rearrangement uses TRBV4-2 and TRBJ2-7; D uncertain. V was shortened by 0 bases and J by 0 bases, with 18 bases between the two germline ends. The CDR3 spans 18 residues. Germline values: CDR1 LGHNA, CDR2 YNFKEQ. The CDR3: CASSQDYPWWGSSYEQYF. CDR3 sequence (DNA): TGTGCCAGCAGCCAAGATTATCCGTGGTGGGGAAGCTCCTACGAGCAGTACTTC.

This clonotype appeared a few times. The junction does not match germline at one end; this may be a read error. The chain has TRBV5-1 and TRBJ1-1, with D perhaps TRBD1 (5 bases). CDR3 size: 14 residues. Germline V gene lookup returns CDR1 SGHRS and CDR2 YFSETQ. For the CDR3, the DNA is TGCGCCAGCAGCTTGACGGGGCTGAAGACTGAAGCTTTCTTT. It specifies CASSLTGLKTEAFF.

The chain links TRBV3-1 to TRBJ2-1; D is unclear. The CDR3 has 11 residues. Germline CDR1 and CDR2: LGHDT and YNNKEL (reference sequence). The V end lost 4 bases, the J end lost 6 bases, and 4 bases lay between the germline ends. The CDR3 bases are TGTGCCAGCAGCCGACCCAATGAGCAGTTCTTC. Translated, it gives CASSRPNEQFF.

The chain recombines TRBV4-2 with TRBJ2-3; TRBD2 aligns across 13 bases. This CDR3 has 19 amino acids. The germline CDR1 and CDR2 sequences are LGHNA and YNFKEQ. V was clipped by 5 bases and J by 4 bases; unmatched bases: 15. The CDR3 here is CASSSRRVTSGRDSDTQYF. The CDR3 DNA is TGTGCCAGCAGCTCACGTAGGGTAACTAGCGGGAGGGATTCAGATACGCAGTATTTT.

This clonotype appeared a few times. V and J are TRBV13 and TRBJ2-3, with D possibly matching TRBD1 (6 bases). Germline V gene data show CDR1 as PRHDT and CDR2 as FYEKMQ (reference sequence). The CDR3 is 14 amino acids. V was shortened by 3 bases and J by 2 bases, with 9 bases between the two germline ends. CDR3 residues: CASSFRGYTDTQYF. The CDR3 DNA sequence: TGTGCCAGCAGCTTCAGGGGTTACACAGATACGCAGTATTTT.

The chain combines TRBV9 with TRBJ1-6, with 7 bases lining up with TRBD1. The trim removed 2 bases at V and 4 bases at J, leaving 6 bases unmatched. This CDR3 spans 16 amino acids. CDR1 is SGDLS, CDR2 YYNGEE, per germline. Here the CDR3 reads CASSVGQAGYNSPLHF. For the CDR3, the DNA is TGTGCCAGCAGCGTTGGACAGGCCGGTTATAATTCACCCCTCCACTTT.

V gene TRBV29-1 combines with J gene TRBJ1-2; unclear D gene. V lost 7 bases, J lost 6 bases, and 15 bases lay in between. CDR1 is SQVTM and CDR2 is ANQGSEA in the germline V gene. CDR3 size: 12 residues. CDR3 sequence: CSAPFSRDGYTF. The CDR3 coding sequence is TGCAGCGCTCCGTTCTCTAGGGATGGCTACACCTTC.

The rearrangement joins TRBV12-3 or TRBV12-4 to TRBJ2-4; D could derive from TRBD1 or TRBD2 (6 bases each). The CDR3 consists of 13 residues. V was pared by 6 bases and J by 6 bases, with 12 bases between. The DNA of the CDR3 is TGTGCCAGCAGCGCAGGAGGGGGAAACATTCAGTACTTC. As protein: CASSAGGGNIQYF.

The chain uses TRBV10-2 and TRBJ2-6, with 7 bases lining up with TRBD1. CDR1 is WSHSY and CDR2 is SAAADI in the germline V gene. This CDR3 is 14 amino acids long. V was pared by 10 bases and J by 2 bases, with 5 bases of the junction left unmatched. DNA for the CDR3: TGCGCCATCACGACAGGGACTGGGGCCAACGTCCTGACTTTC. Translated: CAITTGTGANVLTF.

The chain uses TRBV5-1 and TRBJ2-5; 8 bases are a match to TRBD1. The germline V gene has CDR1 SGHRS and CDR2 YFSETQ. Trimming removed 4 bases from V and 2 bases from J; junction bases left unmatched: 13. The CDR3 consists of 17 residues. CDR3 coding DNA: TGCGCCAGCAGCCGGATTTCAGGGGGCAATTCGCAAGAGACCCAGTACTTC. Protein sequence: CASSRISGGNSQETQYF.

The chain links TRBV11-1 to TRBJ2-1, with D possibly being TRBD1 (5 bases). The germline gives CDR1 SGHAT, CDR2 FQDESV (reference sequence). The germline V and J ends were trimmed by 1 base and 0 bases, with 13 bases remaining between them. The CDR3 sequence is 17 residues long. CDR3 bases: TGTGCCAGCAGCTTAGAAAGGGGCGGCAGCTCCTACAATGAGCAGTTCTTC. Translating it yields CASSLERGGSSYNEQFF. The full variable domain, its missing parts supplied by reference TRBV11-1 and TRBJ2-1, is EAEVAQSPRYKITEKSQAVAFWCDPISGHATLYWYRQILGQGPELLVQFQDESVVDDSQLPKDRFSAERLKGVDSTLKIQPAELGDSAMYLCASSLERGGSSYNEQFFGPGTRLTVL.

This clonotype has at least ten counts. The V and J genes are TRBV7-9 and TRBJ2-1, with 15 bases lining up with TRBD2. Germline CDR1 is SEHNR and CDR2 is FQNEAQ (reference sequence). Unmatched junction bases numbered 6, after V lost 9 bases and J lost 9 bases. The CDR3 contains 14 residues. Here the CDR3 reads CASGLAGGFREQFF. DNA for the CDR3: TGTGCCAGTGGACTAGCGGGAGGGTTTCGTGAGCAGTTCTTC.

In its sample, this clonotype was seen a few times. The chain joins TRBV6-2 or TRBV6-3 to TRBJ2-7, with D possibly being TRBD1 (5 bases). Germline values: CDR1 MNHEY, CDR2 SVGEGT. The V end was cut by 2 bases, the J end by 0 bases, with 14 bases between. The CDR3 contains 16 residues. CDR3 bases: TGTGCCAGCAGTTACCCCCATCTCCAGGGCTCCTACGAGCAGTACTTC. As protein: CASSYPHLQGSYEQYF.

The sample holds a few counts of this clonotype. The chain carries TRBV5-5 and TRBJ2-1, with D uncertain. The germline gives CDR1 SGHKS, CDR2 YYEKEE (reference sequence). V was pared by 4 bases and J by 14 bases, with 4 bases between. The CDR3 is made up of 8 amino acids. CDR3 residues: CASSHEFF. CDR3 nucleotide sequence: TGTGCCAGCAGCCACGAGTTCTTC. Complete variable domain (other parts from reference TRBV5-5 and TRBJ2-1): DAGVTQSPTHLIKTRGQQVTLRCSPISGHKSVSWYQQVLGQGPQFIFQYYEKEERGRGNFPDRFSARQFPNYSSELNVNALLLGDSALYLCASSHEFFGPGTRLTVL.

This clonotype has a handful of counts. The chain uses TRBV27 and TRBJ2-7; the match to TRBD1 covers 9 bases. The CDR3 has 16 amino acids. Germline CDR1 reads MNHEY; CDR2 reads SMNVEV (reference sequence). Losses at the gene ends were 6 bases for V and 2 bases for J; bases not matched to a gene: 11. The CDR3 spells CASRQPGQGLTYEQYF. The CDR3 bases are TGTGCCAGCAGACAACCGGGACAGGGTTTAACCTACGAGCAGTACTTC.

This chain joins TRBV19 and TRBJ2-7; perhaps TRBD1 as D (6 bases). Germline lookup yields CDR1 LNHDA and CDR2 SQIVND (reference sequence). The V end was cut by 5 bases, the J end by 1 base, with 21 bases between. The CDR3 totals 17 residues. CDR3 nucleotide sequence: TGTGCCAGTAGTTACACAGGGCCACCTTGGATTTCCTACGAGCAGTACTTC. It specifies CASSYTGPPWISYEQYF.

This clonotype was observed a handful of times. The chain links TRBV29-1 to TRBJ2-5, with D hard to call. V shed 0 bases and J shed 4 bases, with 0 bases lying between them. Germline CDR1 reads SQVTM; CDR2 reads ANQGSEA. There are 10 residues in the CDR3. The CDR3 sequence: CSVEEETQYF. CDR3 nucleotides: TGCAGCGTTGAAGAAGAGACCCAGTACTTC.

The gene calls are TRBV4-1 and TRBJ2-7; D is possibly TRBD2 (5 bases). The CDR3 extends over 15 amino acids. Germline CDR1 and CDR2: MGHRA and YSYEKL. With 1 base removed from V and 3 bases from J, the gap between germline ends came to 13 bases. CDR3 nucleotide sequence: TGCGCCAGCAGCCAAGCTTCGGGATTTAACTACGAGCAGTACTTC. Protein: CASSQASGFNYEQYF.

CDR3 DNA: TGTGCCAGCAGCTTAGTACAGGGGCCTGGAAACACCATATATTTT. Translating it yields CASSLVQGPGNTIYF. The rearrangement joins TRBV7-8 to TRBJ1-3, with 7 bases matching TRBD1. Germline lookup yields CDR1 SGHVS and CDR2 FQNEAQ. The CDR3 extends over 15 amino acids. Losses at the gene ends were 1 base for V and 2 bases for J; bases not matched to a gene: 2.

V usage is TRBV20-1 and J usage is TRBJ2-1; no clear D gene. From germline, CDR1 is DFQATT and CDR2 SNEGSKA (reference sequence). This CDR3 is 11 amino acids long. V was shortened by 6 bases and J by 6 bases, with 9 bases between the two germline ends. The CDR3 DNA is TGCAGTGCCGTAGTATTCAATGAGCAGTTCTTC. This gives the protein CSAVVFNEQFF.